A selection of T cell receptor beta chains follows, all from one sample in a study of shared clonotypes between healthy human individuals. Clones were read by immunoSEQ multiplex PCR, and TCRdb kept only the in-frame ones, dropping some. Of 2.3 million or so clones in the sample, over 85% were seen once. Sequenced material: naive CD4+ T cells from PBMCs. These receptors came from a man aged 18-30 years in good health. Some clones in this sample may be carry-over from other donors' samples. The conserved cysteine and the conserved F or W are not part of the CDR3 here. A D gene is named only where the DNA matches it firmly.

V gene	D gene	J gene	CDR3 protein
TRBV5-1	NA	TRBJ2-7	ASSLGGYEQY
TRBV27	NA	TRBJ2-1	ASSPVSSGSSRYNEQF
TRBV5-1	NA	TRBJ1-5	ASSLESTNQPQH
TRBV11-3	NA	TRBJ2-2	ASSPSPNLNTGELF
TRBV30	NA	TRBJ2-7	AWSWRAYEQY
TRBV7-2	NA	TRBJ1-5	ASSLGRGFEYQPQH
TRBV28	NA	TRBJ2-7	ASSLVVREQY
TRBV10-3	TRBD1	TRBJ1-5	ATTTGQGYQPQH
TRBV27	NA	TRBJ1-1	ASSLFAGLPSAEAF
TRBV5-1	NA	TRBJ2-3	ASSPSDNTDTQY
TRBV5-4	NA	TRBJ1-3	ASSRDRSGNTIY
TRBV5-1	NA	TRBJ2-1	ASSLAGVLDEQF
TRBV4-2	NA	TRBJ2-7	ASSQYRDYEQY
TRBV6-1	NA	TRBJ1-5	ASSERASGSNQPQH
TRBV28	TRBD2	TRBJ2-1	ASREGLAGYNEQF
TRBV28	NA	TRBJ1-5	ASSLWAGRGNQPQH
TRBV13	TRBD2	TRBJ2-7	ASSPRTSGNYEQY
TRBV7-2	NA	TRBJ2-7	ASSLGGSRVRREQY
TRBV20-1	NA	TRBJ1-4	SARSYEKLF
TRBV6-5	NA	TRBJ1-3	ASSSLPRSTIY
TRBV7-2	NA	TRBJ1-2	ASSLGQGLNYGYT
TRBV28	NA	TRBJ1-1	ASSREINTEAF
TRBV5-1	TRBD1	TRBJ1-4	ASSVGTGGEKLF
TRBV5-6	NA	TRBJ2-7	ASSQMTGNYEQY
TRBV30	NA	TRBJ1-1	AWMGAAEAF
TRBV5-1	NA	TRBJ1-1	ASSTQGNTEAF
TRBV5-1	NA	TRBJ2-5	ASKSIGQETQY
TRBV6-1	NA	TRBJ1-2	ASSEKENYGYT
TRBV10-2	NA	TRBJ1-2	ASREHRDGDYGYT
TRBV6-5	NA	TRBJ1-1	ASSSRGEGTEAF
TRBV27	TRBD2	TRBJ2-1	ASSTRTSSYNEQF
TRBV7-6	NA	TRBJ2-3	ASSSSTDTQY
TRBV2	NA	TRBJ2-2	ASSELTGWDGELF
TRBV5-1	TRBD1	TRBJ2-3	ASSIEGQAFTDTQY
TRBV5-1	NA	TRBJ2-7	ASSRDSTRTYEQY
TRBV7-9	NA	TRBJ1-1	ASSLGKGSNTEAF
TRBV5-1	NA	TRBJ1-2	ASKRGAAGEVGYT
TRBV5-1	NA	TRBJ1-4	ASSLGGYNEKLF
TRBV28	TRBD1	TRBJ2-5	ASTGTGAFQETQY
TRBV5-1	NA	TRBJ2-4	ASSPLASVKDIQY
TRBV7-3	TRBD2	TRBJ2-2	ASSPGLAGGRAGELF
TRBV19	TRBD1	TRBJ2-2	ASKGQGTGSGELF
TRBV6-1	NA	TRBJ1-1	ASSEGGGNTEAF
TRBV25-1	NA	TRBJ1-2	ASSEPRGYGYT
TRBV6-5	TRBD1	TRBJ2-7	ASSYQDRVGEQY
TRBV18	NA	TRBJ2-1	ASSPSQQTTYNEQF
TRBV28	TRBD1	TRBJ2-5	ASRPPGTGQETQY
TRBV28	NA	TRBJ2-6	ASSLRLSGANVLT